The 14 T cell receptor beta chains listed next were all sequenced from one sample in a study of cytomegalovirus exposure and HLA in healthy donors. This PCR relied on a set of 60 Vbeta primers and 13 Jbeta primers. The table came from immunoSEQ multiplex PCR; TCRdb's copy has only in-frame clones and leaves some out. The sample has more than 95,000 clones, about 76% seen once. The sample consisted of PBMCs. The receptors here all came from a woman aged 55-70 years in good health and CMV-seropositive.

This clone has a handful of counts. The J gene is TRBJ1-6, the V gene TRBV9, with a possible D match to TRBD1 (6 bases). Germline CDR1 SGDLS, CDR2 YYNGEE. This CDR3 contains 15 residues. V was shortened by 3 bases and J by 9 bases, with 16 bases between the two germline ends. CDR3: CASSAAGTSGSPLHF. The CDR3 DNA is TGTGCCAGCAGCGCAGCGGGGACAAGTGGTTCACCCCTCCACTTT. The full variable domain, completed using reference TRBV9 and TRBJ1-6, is DSGVTQTPKHLITATGQRVTLRCSPRSGDLSVYWYQQSLDQGLQFLIQYYNGEERAKGNILERFSAQQFPDLHSELNLSSLELGDSALYFCASSAAGTSGSPLHFGNGTRLTVT.

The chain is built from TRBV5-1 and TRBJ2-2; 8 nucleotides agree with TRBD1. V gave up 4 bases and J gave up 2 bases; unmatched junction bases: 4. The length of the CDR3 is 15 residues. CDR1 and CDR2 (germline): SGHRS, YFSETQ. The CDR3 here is CASSPDRENTGELFF. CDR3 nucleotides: TGCGCCAGCAGCCCGGACAGGGAAAACACCGGGGAGCTGTTTTTT.

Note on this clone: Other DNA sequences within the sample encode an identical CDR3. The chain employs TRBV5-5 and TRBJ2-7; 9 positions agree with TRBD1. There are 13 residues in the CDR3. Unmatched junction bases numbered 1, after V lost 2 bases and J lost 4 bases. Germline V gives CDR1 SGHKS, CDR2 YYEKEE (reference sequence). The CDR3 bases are TGTGCCAGCAGCTTACAGGGGGCTTACGAGCAGTACTTC. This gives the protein CASSLQGAYEQYF.

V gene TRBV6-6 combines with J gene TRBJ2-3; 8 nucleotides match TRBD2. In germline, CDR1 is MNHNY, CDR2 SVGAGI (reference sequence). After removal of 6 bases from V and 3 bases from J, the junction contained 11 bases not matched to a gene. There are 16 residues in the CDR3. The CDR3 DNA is TGTGCCAGCAGGAAGGGACTAGTCGGGAAGACAGATACGCAGTATTTT. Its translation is CASRKGLVGKTDTQYF.

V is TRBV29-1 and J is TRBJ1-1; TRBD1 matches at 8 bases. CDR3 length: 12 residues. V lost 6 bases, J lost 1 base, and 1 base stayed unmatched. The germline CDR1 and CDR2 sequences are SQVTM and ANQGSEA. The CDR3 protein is CSVDRGNTEAFF. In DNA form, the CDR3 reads TGCAGCGTAGACAGGGGGAACACTGAAGCTTTCTTT.

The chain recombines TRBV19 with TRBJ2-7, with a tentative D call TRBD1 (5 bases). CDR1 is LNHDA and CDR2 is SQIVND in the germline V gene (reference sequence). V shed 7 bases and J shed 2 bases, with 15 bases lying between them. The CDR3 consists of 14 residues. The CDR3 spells CASNHGQEAYEQYF. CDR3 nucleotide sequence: TGTGCCAGTAATCACGGACAAGAGGCCTACGAGCAGTACTTC.

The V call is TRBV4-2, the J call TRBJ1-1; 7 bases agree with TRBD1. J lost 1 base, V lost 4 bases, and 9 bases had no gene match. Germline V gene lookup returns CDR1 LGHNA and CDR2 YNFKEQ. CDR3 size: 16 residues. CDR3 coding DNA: TGTGCCAGCAGCCCGATGGGGGGACAGAGGAACACTGAAGCTTTCTTT. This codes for CASSPMGGQRNTEAFF.

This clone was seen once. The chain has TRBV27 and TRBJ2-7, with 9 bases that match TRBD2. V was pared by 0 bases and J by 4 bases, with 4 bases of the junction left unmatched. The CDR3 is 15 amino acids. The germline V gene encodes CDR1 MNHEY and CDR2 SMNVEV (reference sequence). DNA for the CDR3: TGTGCCAGCAGTTTATCGGTAAGCGGGAGGTACGAGCAGTACTTC. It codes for CASSLSVSGRYEQYF.

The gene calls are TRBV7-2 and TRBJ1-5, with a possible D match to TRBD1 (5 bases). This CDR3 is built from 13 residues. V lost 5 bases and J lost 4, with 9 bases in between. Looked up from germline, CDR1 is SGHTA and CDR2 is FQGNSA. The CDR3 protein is CASSTQDNQPQHF. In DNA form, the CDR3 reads TGTGCCAGCAGCACACAGGATAATCAGCCCCAGCATTTT.

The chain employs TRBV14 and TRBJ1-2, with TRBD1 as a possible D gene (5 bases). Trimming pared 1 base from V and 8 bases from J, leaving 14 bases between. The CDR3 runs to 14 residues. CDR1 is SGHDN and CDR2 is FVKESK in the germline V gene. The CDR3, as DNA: TGTGCCAGCAGCCAAGTCGGGACTCATGGCGGCTACACCTTC. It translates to CASSQVGTHGGYTF. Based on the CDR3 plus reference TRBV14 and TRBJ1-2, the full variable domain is EAGVTQFPSHSVIEKGQTVTLRCDPISGHDNLYWYRRVMGKEIKFLLHFVKESKQDESGMPNNRFLAERTGGTYSTLKVQPAELEDSGVYFCASSQVGTHGGYTFGSGTRLTVV.

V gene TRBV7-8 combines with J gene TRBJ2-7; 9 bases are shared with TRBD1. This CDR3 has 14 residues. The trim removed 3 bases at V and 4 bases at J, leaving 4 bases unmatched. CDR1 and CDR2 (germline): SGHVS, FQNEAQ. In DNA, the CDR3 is TGTGCCAGCAGCTTTCGGGACAGGGCTTACGAGCAGTACTTC. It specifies CASSFRDRAYEQYF.

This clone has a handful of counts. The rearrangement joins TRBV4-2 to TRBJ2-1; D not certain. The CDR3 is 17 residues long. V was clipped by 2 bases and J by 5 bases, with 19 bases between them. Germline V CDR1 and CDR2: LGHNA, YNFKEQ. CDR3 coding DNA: TGTGCCAGCAGCCAAAGCCTAATTGTCCTCCTCCACAATGAGCAGTTCTTC. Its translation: CASSQSLIVLLHNEQFF.

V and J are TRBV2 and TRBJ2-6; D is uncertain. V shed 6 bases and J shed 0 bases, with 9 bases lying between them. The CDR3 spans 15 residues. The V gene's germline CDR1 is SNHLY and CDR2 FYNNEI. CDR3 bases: TGTGCCAGCAGGAAACAGAACTCTGGGGCCAACGTCCTGACTTTC. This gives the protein CASRKQNSGANVLTF.

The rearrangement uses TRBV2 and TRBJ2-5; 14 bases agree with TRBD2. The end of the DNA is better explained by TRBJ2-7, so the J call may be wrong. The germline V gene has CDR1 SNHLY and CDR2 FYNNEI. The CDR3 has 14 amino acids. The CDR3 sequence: CASSGTSGGYEQYF. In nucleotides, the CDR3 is TGTGCCAGCAGTGGGACTAGCGGGGGGTACGAGCAGTACTTC.